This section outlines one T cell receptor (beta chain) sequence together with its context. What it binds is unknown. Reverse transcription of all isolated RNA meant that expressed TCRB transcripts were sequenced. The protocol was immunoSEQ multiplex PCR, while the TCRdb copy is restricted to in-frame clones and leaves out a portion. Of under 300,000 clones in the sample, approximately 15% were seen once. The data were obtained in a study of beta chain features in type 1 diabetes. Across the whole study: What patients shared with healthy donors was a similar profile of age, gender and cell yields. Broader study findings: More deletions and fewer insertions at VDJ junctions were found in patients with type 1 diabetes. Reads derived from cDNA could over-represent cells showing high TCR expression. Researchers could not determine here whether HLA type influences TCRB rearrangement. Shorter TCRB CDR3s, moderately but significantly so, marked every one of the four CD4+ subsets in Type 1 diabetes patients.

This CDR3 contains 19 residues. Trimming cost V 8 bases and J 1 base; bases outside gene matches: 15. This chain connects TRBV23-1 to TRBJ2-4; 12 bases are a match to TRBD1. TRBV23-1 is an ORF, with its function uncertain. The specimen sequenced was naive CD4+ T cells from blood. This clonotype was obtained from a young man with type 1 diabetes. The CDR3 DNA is TGCGCCAGCTCCCCCCTCCGGGACAGGGGGCGGAGGGCCAAAAACATTCAGTACTTC. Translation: CASSPLRDRGRRAKNIQYF.